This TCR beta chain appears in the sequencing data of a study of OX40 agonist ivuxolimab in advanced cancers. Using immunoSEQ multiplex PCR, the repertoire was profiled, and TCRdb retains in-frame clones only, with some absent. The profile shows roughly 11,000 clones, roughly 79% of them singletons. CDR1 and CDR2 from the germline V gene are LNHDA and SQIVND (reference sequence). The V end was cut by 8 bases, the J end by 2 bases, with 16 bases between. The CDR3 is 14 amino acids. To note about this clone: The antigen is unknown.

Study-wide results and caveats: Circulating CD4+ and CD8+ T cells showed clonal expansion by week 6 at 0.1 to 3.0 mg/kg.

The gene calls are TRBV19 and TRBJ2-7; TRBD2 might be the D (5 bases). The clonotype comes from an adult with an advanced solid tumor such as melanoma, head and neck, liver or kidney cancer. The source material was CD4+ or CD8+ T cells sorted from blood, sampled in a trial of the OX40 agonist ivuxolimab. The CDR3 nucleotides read TGTGCCAGTTCAATGAGGGAAAGGACCTACGAGCAGTACTTC. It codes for CASSMRERTYEQYF.